Below, 19 T cell receptor beta chains from the same sample are listed, as sequenced in a study of T-cell memory formation after mild COVID-19. TCRdb called the 5' RACE reads again in MiXCR, with one record for every CDR3 protein. The sample holds hundreds of thousands of distinct CDR3 sequences; around 21% are singletons and the top ten take 12%. Sequenced sample: PBMCs or a T cell subset sorted from them (not recorded which). These receptors came from an adult woman who had mild COVID-19 (a few samples of this study predate the infection). Cell type and time point are not known.

The sample holds a few counts of this clonotype. The genes are TRBV9 and TRBJ1-1, with D possibly matching TRBD1 (5 bases). The V and J ends lost 0 bases and 0 bases respectively, with 12 bases between them. CDR1 SGDLS and CDR2 YYNGEE come from the germline V gene. This CDR3 spans 16 amino acids. The CDR3 region has the DNA TGTGCCAGCAGCGTAGATTGGAAGGGGTTGAACACTGAAGCTTTCTTT. It translates to CASSVDWKGLNTEAFF. Looking up the rest from reference TRBV9 and TRBJ1-1 gives the full variable domain: DSGVTQTPKHLITATGQRVTLRCSPRSGDLSVYWYQQSLDQGLQFLIQYYNGEERAKGNILERFSAQQFPDLHSELNLSSLELGDSALYFCASSVDWKGLNTEAFFGQGTRLTVV.

This clonotype was recorded a few times. The CDR3 loop reads CASSTIQGYFYNEQFF. The DNA of the CDR3 is TGTGCCAGCAGCACCATACAGGGTTATTTCTACAATGAGCAGTTCTTC. The chain couples TRBV7-2 to TRBJ2-1, with a possible D match to TRBD1 (6 bases). Germline assignment: CDR1 SGHTA and CDR2 FQGNSA. Trimming stripped 5 bases from V and 3 bases from J, with 17 bases between. The CDR3 is made up of 16 amino acids.

This clonotype was detected a few times. This chain connects TRBV3-1 to TRBJ2-1; D gene unclear. CDR1 and CDR2 from the germline V gene are LGHDT and YNNKEL (reference sequence). This CDR3 spans 16 amino acids. V lost 2 bases, J lost 0 bases, and 11 bases lay in between. In DNA, the CDR3 is TGTGCCAGCAGCCAATGGGCGTTAGGCTCCTACAATGAGCAGTTCTTC. It is translated as CASSQWALGSYNEQFF.

V is TRBV24-1 and J is TRBJ2-2, with 10 bases fitting TRBD2. CDR3 length: 18 residues. Trimming removed 9 bases from V and 0 bases from J; junction bases left unmatched: 12. The germline V gene encodes CDR1 KGHDR and CDR2 SFDVKD. For the CDR3, the DNA is TGTGCCACCTCAGAAGTAGCGGGGGGCCTATCGAACACCGGGGAGCTGTTTTTT. This gives the protein CATSEVAGGLSNTGELFF.

The table lists this clonotype with a few counts. This sequence joins TRBV12-3 or TRBV12-4 and TRBJ2-5; D tentatively fits TRBD1 or TRBD2 (5 bases each). The CDR3 consists of 15 residues. Trimming took 5 bases from V and 5 from J, leaving 18 bases between them. The CDR3 sequence is CASSPTGTRTETQYF. CDR3 DNA: TGTGCCAGCAGTCCCACCGGGACGAGAACGGAGACCCAGTACTTC.

In this sample, this clonotype turned up a few times. One end of the junction does not line up with germline, which may come from a read error. The CDR3 protein is CAWSVVFETARF. The CDR3 DNA follows: TGTGCCTGGAGTGTAGTCTTCGAGACAGCTCGTTTT. This chain joins TRBV30 and TRBJ1-1, with D possibly being TRBD1 (5 bases). CDR1 is GTSNPN and CDR2 is SVGIG in the germline V gene (reference sequence). The CDR3 length is 12 residues.

This sequence joins TRBV5-1 and TRBJ1-1; 9 bases fit TRBD1. The germline V gene encodes CDR1 SGHRS and CDR2 YFSETQ. With 2 bases clipped from V and 4 bases from J, the junction kept 9 bases outside the gene matches. This CDR3 spans 16 amino acids. CDR3 DNA: TGCGCCAGCAGCTTCAATACAGGGGGCTCGGGCACTGAAGCTTTCTTT. Encoded protein: CASSFNTGGSGTEAFF.

The sample holds a few counts of this clonotype. The chain carries TRBV6-6 and TRBJ2-1, with D perhaps TRBD1 or TRBD2 (5 bases each). Trimming cost V 3 bases and J 8 bases, with 17 bases left between them. Germline values: CDR1 MNHNY, CDR2 SVGAGI (reference sequence). The CDR3 has 15 residues. CDR3 sequence reads: CASSYSGRIGDEQFF. CDR3 DNA sequence: TGTGCCAGCAGTTATTCGGGACGGATAGGGGATGAGCAGTTCTTC.

The CDR3 DNA reads as TGTGCCAGCATTCCCGCTCTGGTGGGCGAGCAGTACTTC. This encodes CASIPALVGEQYF. The chain carries TRBV6-2 or TRBV6-3 and TRBJ2-7; D not resolved. This CDR3 has 13 amino acids. In germline, CDR1 is MNHEY, CDR2 SVGEGT. V was pared by 7 bases and J by 6 bases, with 16 bases between.

This chain links TRBV3-1 with TRBJ2-2; TRBD1 or TRBD2 may be the D gene (6 bases each). The CDR3 totals 12 residues. The germline gives CDR1 LGHDT, CDR2 YNNKEL (reference sequence). The V gene lost 11 bases and the J gene lost 7 bases, with 14 bases spanning the gap. The CDR3 sequence: CAGGGPGGELFF. In DNA, the CDR3 is TGTGCCGGAGGGGGGCCGGGCGGGGAGCTGTTTTTT.

V gene TRBV9 combines with J gene TRBJ1-1, with D possibly TRBD1 on 5 matching bases. Germline CDR1 SGDLS, CDR2 YYNGEE. The CDR3 sequence is 12 residues long. Between the trimmed V and J ends, which lost 7 bases and 10 bases, there was a span of 17 bases. CDR3 sequence reads: CASEGAVAGAFF. As DNA, the CDR3 is TGTGCCAGCGAAGGGGCCGTCGCCGGAGCTTTCTTT.

This clonotype was detected only a few times. CDR3 amino acids: CASSSISGGAYEQFF. The CDR3 DNA reads TGTGCCAGCAGTTCCATTAGCGGGGGGGCGTATGAGCAGTTCTTC. The rearrangement uses TRBV12-3 or TRBV12-4 and TRBJ2-1; 11 bases line up with TRBD2. CDR3 length: 15 amino acids. V shed 4 bases, J shed 8 bases, and the junction held 7 bases outside the gene matches.

This clonotype has a handful of counts. The chain is built from TRBV6-1 and TRBJ2-7, with D tentatively TRBD1 or TRBD2 (6 bases each). This CDR3 has 17 residues. V gave up 1 base and J gave up 4 bases, with 20 bases separating them. The V gene's germline CDR1 is MNHNS and CDR2 SASEGT. The CDR3 nucleotides read TGTGCCAGCAGTGAAGGGACAACCGTGGGGGGCCCTTACGAGCAGTACTTC. Protein product: CASSEGTTVGGPYEQYF.

This clonotype appeared once. This chain uses TRBV24-1 with TRBJ2-5; D call uncertain. The CDR3 loop spans 15 amino acids. V was cut by 0 bases and J by 1 base, with 8 bases left in between. The germline V gene encodes CDR1 KGHDR and CDR2 SFDVKD. The CDR3 here is CATSDLHPSQETQYF. The CDR3 coding sequence is TGTGCCACCAGTGATTTGCATCCCAGCCAAGAGACCCAGTACTTC.

This clonotype was recorded a few times. The rearrangement links TRBV6-2 or TRBV6-3 to TRBJ1-2, with D perhaps TRBD1 (5 bases). CDR3 length equals 15 residues. The V end lost 2 bases, the J end lost 5 bases, and 15 bases lay between the germline ends. CDR1 and CDR2 from the germline V gene are MNHEY and SVGEGT. CDR3: CASSYRGPLVYGYTF. CDR3 sequence (DNA): TGTGCCAGCAGTTACCGGGGACCCTTGGTTTATGGCTACACCTTC.

The V gene is TRBV20-1, the J gene TRBJ2-3; 10 nucleotides line up with TRBD2. V lost 7 bases and J lost 2; bases outside the gene matches: 6. The CDR3 consists of 14 residues. Germline V gives CDR1 DFQATT, CDR2 SNEGSKA (reference sequence). DNA of the CDR3: TGCAGTGGACATAGCGGGGGGACCACAGATACGCAGTATTTT. Translated, it gives CSGHSGGTTDTQYF.

This sequence joins TRBV21-1 and TRBJ2-5; whether TRBD1, the table's D call, matches the DNA was not checked. TRBV21-1 is flagged as a pseudogene. This CDR3 contains 16 residues. CDR3 DNA: TGTGCCAGCAGCAAACGGCGGTCGGTCCCGGGAGAGACCCAGTACTTC. It specifies CASSKRRSVPGETQYF.

The chain combines TRBV3-1 with TRBJ1-6; perhaps TRBD1 as D (5 bases). Germline V CDR1 and CDR2: LGHDT, YNNKEL (reference sequence). CDR3 size: 15 residues. Trimming shortened V by 1 base and J by 5 bases, and 9 bases separated the two germline ends. CDR3 amino acids: CASSQVTGHNSPLHF. DNA for the CDR3: TGTGCCAGCAGCCAAGTTACAGGCCATAATTCACCCCTCCACTTT.

The chain combines TRBV7-2 with TRBJ1-4; D is unresolved. The CDR3 loop spans 15 amino acids. V lost 4 bases and J 10 bases, leaving 19 bases between the germline ends. Germline values: CDR1 SGHTA, CDR2 FQGNSA. As DNA, the CDR3 is TGTGCCAGCAGCTCAACCTGGGCCCGTCCGGGAAAACTGTTTTTT. It encodes CASSSTWARPGKLFF. Filled out from reference TRBV7-2 and TRBJ1-4, the complete variable domain reads GAGVSQSPSNKVTEKGKDVELRCDPISGHTALYWYRQSLGQGLEFLIYFQGNSAPDKSGLPSDRFSAERTGGSVSTLTIQRTQQEDSAVYLCASSSTWARPGKLFFGSGTQLSVL.